The present T cell receptor beta chain was sequenced within a study of T cell changes during pregnancy in multiple sclerosis. CDR3 length equals 14 residues. The V end lost 1 base, the J end lost 7 bases, and 11 bases lay between the germline ends. The V gene's germline CDR1 is SGHDN and CDR2 FVKESK. The method was immunoSEQ multiplex PCR; TCRdb's version includes in-frame clones alone and lacks a portion of them. This table holds tens of thousands of clones, about 90% found once. The source is a female donor with multiple sclerosis, enrolled in a pregnancy study. The sample consisted of peripheral blood, taken before pregnancy. This sequence joins TRBV14 and TRBJ2-4; unclear D gene. The CDR3 DNA sequence: TGTGCCAGCAGCCAAGGGAGCACCCCTAACATTCAGTACTTC. Its protein product is CASSQGSTPNIQYF. Combining the CDR3 with reference TRBV14 and TRBJ2-4 gives the whole variable domain EAGVTQFPSHSVIEKGQTVTLRCDPISGHDNLYWYRRVMGKEIKFLLHFVKESKQDESGMPNNRFLAERTGGTYSTLKVQPAELEDSGVYFCASSQGSTPNIQYFGAGTRLSVL.